This entry lists 24 T cell receptor beta chains sequenced from one sample in a study of T cell repertoires in cytomegalovirus infection. The antigens of these receptors remain unknown. In TCRdb, the reads were re-called with MiXCR into one record per CDR3 protein. The sample records around 47,000 distinct CDR3 sequences, about 20% being singletons. The sample here was CD8+ T cells from cultured PBMCs, taken from culture after CMV antigen stimulation. These TCRs come from a human donor in good health (CMV status not recorded). Some clones in this sample may be carry-over from other donors' samples.

This chain joins TRBV27 and TRBJ2-7; D possibly matches TRBD1 or TRBD2 (6 bases each). V lost 6 bases to trimming and J lost 2 bases, with 8 bases between them. The CDR3 contains 12 residues. Germline V gene sequence: CDR1 MNHEY, CDR2 SMNVEV (reference sequence). The CDR3 DNA reads as TGTGCCAGCAGGGGGGGCGCCTACGAGCAGTACTTC. Its translation: CASRGGAYEQYF.

This rearrangement joins TRBV7-8 to TRBJ2-7; TRBD1 agrees at 8 bases. V lost 3 bases to trimming and J lost 2 bases; unmatched junction nucleotides: 6. CDR1 and CDR2 from the germline V gene are SGHVS and FQNEAQ. The CDR3 spans 15 residues. For the CDR3, the DNA is TGTGCCAGCAGCTTGGCCGAACAGGGGGCCTACGAGCAGTACTTC. It codes for CASSLAEQGAYEQYF.

This clonotype was counted between two and nine times. This sequence joins TRBV6-6 and TRBJ2-2; 8 bases match TRBD1. CDR1 MNHNY and CDR2 SVGAGI come from the germline V gene (reference sequence). The V segment lost 5 bases and the J segment 7 bases; nucleotides outside the gene matches: 3. This CDR3 region has 13 residues. The CDR3 DNA is TGTGCCAGCAGTGAGACAGGGGTCGGGGAGCTGTTTTTT. Amino acid sequence: CASSETGVGELFF.

The rearrangement uses TRBV5-1 and TRBJ2-5, with TRBD1 matching over 10 bases. There are 19 residues in the CDR3. Germline CDR1 and CDR2: SGHRS and YFSETQ. Germline trimming cut 3 bases from V and 2 bases from J; bases unmatched to any gene: 16. The CDR3 region has the DNA TGCGCCAGCAGCTGGCCCTTGACAGGGGGCGAGGGCGATCAAGAGACCCAGTACTTC. Protein sequence: CASSWPLTGGEGDQETQYF.

J is TRBJ1-4 and V is TRBV9, with 9 bases matching TRBD1. The CDR3 loop spans 15 amino acids. The germline V gene encodes CDR1 SGDLS and CDR2 YYNGEE. V lost 3 bases, J lost 8 bases, and 8 bases stayed unmatched. The CDR3 protein is CASSARTGVGEKLFF. The CDR3 DNA follows: TGTGCCAGCAGCGCCCGGACAGGGGTGGGCGAAAAACTGTTTTTT.

CDR3 bases: TGTGCCAGCAGTTTACAGGGGAAGAATCAGCCCCAGCATTTT. The encoded protein is CASSLQGKNQPQHF. The V call is TRBV27, the J call TRBJ1-5, with D tentatively TRBD1 (6 bases). Germline V gene lookup returns CDR1 MNHEY and CDR2 SMNVEV (reference sequence). The length of the CDR3 is 14 residues. V shed 2 bases and J shed 4 bases, with 9 bases lying between them.

This clonotype was counted only a few times. The V call is TRBV4-1, the J call TRBJ2-1; possible D gene TRBD1, 6 bases. The length of the CDR3 is 16 residues. Trimming pared 1 base from V and 8 bases from J, leaving 18 bases between. Germline lookup yields CDR1 MGHRA and CDR2 YSYEKL. The CDR3 DNA is TGCGCCAGCAGCCAAGCAGGGGCCAGGAGAATGGATGAGCAGTTCTTC. This codes for CASSQAGARRMDEQFF.

The rearrangement uses TRBV28 and TRBJ2-7; D might be TRBD1 (5 bases). The CDR3 length is 15 residues. Germline CDR1 MDHEN, CDR2 SYDVKM. Trimming removed 5 bases at V and 3 bases at J, with 17 bases between. The chain's CDR3 is CASSPQSGISYEQYF. In nucleotides, the CDR3 is TGTGCCAGCAGTCCACAATCAGGGATCAGCTACGAGCAGTACTTC.

CDR3 loop: CASSEFGGRETQYF. CDR3 sequence (DNA): TGTGCCAGCAGTGAATTCGGGGGGAGAGAGACCCAGTACTTC. The chain joins TRBV2 to TRBJ2-5, with 7 bases matching TRBD2. V shed 2 bases and J 4 bases; nucleotides not matched to a gene: 4. Germline loops: CDR1 SNHLY, CDR2 FYNNEI. This CDR3 contains 14 residues. Together with reference TRBV2 and TRBJ2-5, the CDR3 gives the full variable domain: EPEVTQTPSHQVTQMGQEVILRCVPISNHLYFYWYRQILGQKVEFLVSFYNNEISEKSEIFDDQFSVERPDGSNFTLKIRSTKLEDSAMYFCASSEFGGRETQYFGPGTRLLVL.

V and J are TRBV7-9 and TRBJ1-2; the D gene is possibly TRBD1 (5 bases). The CDR3 covers 13 residues. V gave up 8 bases and J gave up 4 bases, with 14 bases separating them. Germline loops: CDR1 SEHNR, CDR2 FQNEAQ (reference sequence). CDR3 DNA: TGTGCCAGCTCCCGGGGCGAACCCTATGGCTACACCTTC. Translated, it gives CASSRGEPYGYTF.

This sequence joins TRBV6-5 and TRBJ1-5, with unresolved D. The germline CDR1 and CDR2 sequences are MNHEY and SVGAGI. V lost 2 bases and J 0 bases, leaving 5 bases between the germline ends. The CDR3 has 14 residues. CDR3: CASSYLSSNQPQHF. The DNA for the CDR3 is TGTGCCAGCAGTTACCTGAGTAGCAATCAGCCCCAGCATTTT.

The chain is built from TRBV7-6 and TRBJ2-1, with D perhaps TRBD2 (5 bases). The germline V and J ends were trimmed by 5 bases and 7 bases, with 12 bases remaining between them. The CDR3 extends over 13 amino acids. Germline loops: CDR1 SGHVS, CDR2 FNYEAQ. CDR3 bases: TGTGCCAGCAGCATTAATCCGGGGAATGAGCAGTTCTTC. Its protein product is CASSINPGNEQFF. The full variable domain, with the rest looked up from reference TRBV7-6 and TRBJ2-1, is GAGVSQSPRYKVTKRGQDVALRCDPISGHVSLYWYRQALGQGPEFLTYFNYEAQQDKSGLPNDRFSAERPEGSISTLTIQRTEQRDSAMYRCASSINPGNEQFFGPGTRLTVL.

The chain combines TRBV12-3 or TRBV12-4 with TRBJ1-5, with unresolved D. V lost 1 base and J 6 bases, leaving 7 bases between the germline ends. The CDR3 has 13 residues. CDR3 in amino acids: CASSLGGGQPQHF. The CDR3 nucleotides are TGTGCCAGCAGTTTAGGAGGAGGTCAGCCCCAGCATTTT.

This clonotype was detected only a few times. The chain is built from TRBV28 and TRBJ1-5; D might be TRBD1 (5 bases). The CDR3 extends over 14 amino acids. Germline V gene lookup returns CDR1 MDHEN and CDR2 SYDVKM. Deletions cut 4 bases from V and 3 bases from J, with 10 bases between. The CDR3 coding sequence is TGTGCCAGCAGTTCGACAGCGACCAATCAGCCCCAGCATTTT. This codes for CASSSTATNQPQHF.

The chain employs TRBV15 and TRBJ2-7; D is tentatively TRBD1 or TRBD2 (5 bases each). Per the germline V gene, CDR1 is LNHNV and CDR2 is YYDKDF (reference sequence). Trimming removed 3 bases from V and 0 bases from J, with 9 bases in between. This CDR3 is built from 14 residues. The chain's CDR3 is CATSSGTGSYEQYF. CDR3 DNA sequence: TGTGCCACCAGCAGCGGGACGGGCTCCTACGAGCAGTACTTC. The full variable domain, its missing parts supplied by reference TRBV15 and TRBJ2-7, is DAMVIQNPRYQVTQFGKPVTLSCSQTLNHNVMYWYQQKSSQAPKLLFHYYDKDFNNEADTPDNFQSRRPNTSFCFLDIRSPGLGDTAMYLCATSSGTGSYEQYFGPGTRLTVT.

V gene TRBV20-1 combines with J gene TRBJ1-1; D is ambiguous. V lost 3 bases and J 0 bases, leaving 14 bases between the germline ends. Germline values: CDR1 DFQATT, CDR2 SNEGSKA (reference sequence). This CDR3 has 15 amino acids. The CDR3 spells CSASANGFLNTEAFF. CDR3 DNA sequence: TGCAGTGCTAGTGCGAACGGGTTCCTGAACACTGAAGCTTTCTTT.

The J gene is TRBJ1-2, the V gene TRBV7-2; possible D gene TRBD1, 5 bases. The CDR3 is made up of 11 amino acids. V lost 5 bases, J lost 7 bases, and 8 bases lay in between. Germline values: CDR1 SGHTA, CDR2 FQGNSA. CDR3 in amino acids: CASSLGTGYTF. CDR3 DNA sequence: TGTGCCAGCAGCCTAGGGACTGGCTACACCTTC.

The sample holds a few counts of this clonotype. V is TRBV6-2 or TRBV6-3 and J is TRBJ1-4; D not certain. The CDR3 has 14 residues. V was cut by 4 bases and J by 8 bases, with 14 bases left in between. Per germline, CDR1 MNHEY and CDR2 SVGEGT. CDR3 residues: CASSSGINSEKLFF. CDR3 nucleotides: TGTGCCAGCAGTTCCGGGATCAACAGCGAAAAACTGTTTTTT.

The rearrangement uses TRBV27 and TRBJ2-2; 9 bases are a match to TRBD2. Germline trimming cut 7 bases from V and 0 bases from J; bases unmatched to any gene: 6. In germline, CDR1 is MNHEY, CDR2 SMNVEV (reference sequence). The CDR3 runs to 16 residues. CDR3 residues: CASTSSGTPNTGELFF. For the CDR3, the DNA is TGTGCCAGCACCTCTAGCGGGACCCCGAACACCGGGGAGCTGTTTTTT.

This clonotype was observed at least ten times. Written as DNA, the CDR3 is TGTGCCAGCAGAACCGGACAGGGGCCAGACTCCTACGAGCAGTACTTC. The encoded protein is CASRTGQGPDSYEQYF. This chain links TRBV6-1 with TRBJ2-7, with 9 bases lining up with TRBD1. The V gene's germline CDR1 is MNHNS and CDR2 SASEGT. V dropped 6 bases and J dropped 0; count of bases not matched to a gene: 9. The CDR3 is made up of 16 amino acids.

This clonotype was observed a few times. The CDR3 nucleotides are TGTGCCAGCAGCTTAGAGGTTTATAACTATGGCTACACCTTC. Amino acids: CASSLEVYNYGYTF. The chain couples TRBV7-8 to TRBJ1-2; D ambiguous. Germline CDR1 and CDR2: SGHVS and FQNEAQ. V shed 1 base and J shed 1 base, with 7 bases lying between them. The CDR3 has 14 residues.

V and J are TRBV6-2 or TRBV6-3 and TRBJ1-2, with 7 nucleotides matching TRBD1. The CDR3 runs to 15 residues. Germline V gives CDR1 MNHEY, CDR2 SVGEGT. With 2 bases clipped from V and 1 base from J, the junction kept 4 bases outside the gene matches. CDR3 bases: TGTGCCAGCAGTTACCACCGGGACAGTAACTATGGCTACACCTTC. It specifies CASSYHRDSNYGYTF.

The rearrangement joins TRBV27 to TRBJ2-1; 12 positions match TRBD2. V lost 2 bases to trimming and J lost 4 bases; unmatched junction nucleotides: 0. The CDR3 covers 15 residues. CDR1 MNHEY and CDR2 SMNVEV come from the germline V gene (reference sequence). CDR3 loop: CASSLGTSGYNEQFF. The CDR3 DNA is TGTGCCAGCAGTTTAGGGACTAGCGGGTACAATGAGCAGTTCTTC.

This clonotype was seen a handful of times. The chain employs TRBV27 and TRBJ1-2; D is ambiguous. Trimming shortened V by 7 bases and J by 8 bases, and 20 bases separated the two germline ends. The CDR3 is 14 residues long. Germline lookup yields CDR1 MNHEY and CDR2 SMNVEV (reference sequence). The CDR3 DNA reads TGTGCCAGCACAGGACTTAACCGTATAGGAGGCTACACCTTC. Protein: CASTGLNRIGGYTF.